A single sample gave rise to the 10 T cell receptor beta chains below, sequenced in a study of blood T cell repertoires in COVID-19. TCRdb keeps only in-frame clones here, not all; method: immunoSEQ multiplex PCR. The profile shows about 100,000 clones, 70% to 85% of them singletons. The sample consisted of peripheral blood. The receptor set was obtained from a man aged 65 to 79 with active or convalescent COVID-19.

The chain joins TRBV6-1 to TRBJ2-3; D might be TRBD2 (6 bases). CDR1 MNHNS and CDR2 SASEGT come from the germline V gene. The V end was cut by 3 bases, the J end by 7 bases, with 11 bases between. The CDR3 is made up of 13 amino acids. The CDR3 region has the DNA TGTGCCAGCAGTGATATGGGAGGTTATACGCAGTATTTT. Translating it yields CASSDMGGYTQYF.

The chain links TRBV5-4 to TRBJ1-1, with 7 bases matching TRBD1. The CDR3 runs 16 residues. The trim removed 0 bases at V and 5 bases at J, leaving 10 bases unmatched. Germline-derived CDR1 and CDR2 are SGHNT and YYREEE (reference sequence). In DNA form, the CDR3 reads TGTGCCAGCAGCTTGGAAAGGGGGCTAGGGAGGACTGAAGCTTTCTTT. Amino acids: CASSLERGLGRTEAFF.

The chain combines TRBV5-1 with TRBJ1-1, with 9 positions matching TRBD1. CDR1 and CDR2 (germline): SGHRS, YFSETQ. The J segment lost 0 bases and the V segment lost 3 bases, leaving 6 bases of the junction unmatched. The CDR3 spans 16 residues. CDR3 loop: CASSSGQGLMNTEAFF. CDR3 DNA: TGCGCCAGCAGCTCCGGACAGGGGTTAATGAACACTGAAGCTTTCTTT.

J is TRBJ1-5 and V is TRBV19, with 9 bases identical to TRBD1. The germline V gene encodes CDR1 LNHDA and CDR2 SQIVND (reference sequence). The ends lost 3 bases at V and 1 base at J; junction bases unmatched: 7. The CDR3 is 17 residues long. The CDR3 loop reads CASSINTGGLSNQPQHF. Here the CDR3 DNA reads TGTGCCAGTAGTATTAATACAGGGGGCCTGAGCAATCAGCCCCAGCATTTT.

The rearrangement uses TRBV6-1 and TRBJ2-7, with 12 bases fitting TRBD1. The V gene end was trimmed by 10 bases and the J gene end by 4 bases; junction bases not matched to a gene: 5. CDR1 MNHNS and CDR2 SASEGT come from the germline V gene. The CDR3 contains 13 residues. As DNA, the CDR3 is TGTGCCACCGGGACAGGGGGCCGGTACGAGCAGTACTTC. The encoded protein is CATGTGGRYEQYF.

The rearrangement joins TRBV2 to TRBJ1-1; possible D gene TRBD1, 6 bases. The CDR3 runs 13 residues. Trimming left V 6 bases short and J 1 base short, with 9 bases between. The germline gives CDR1 SNHLY, CDR2 FYNNEI. The CDR3 region is CASSWTENTEAFF. The DNA for the CDR3 is TGTGCCAGCAGCTGGACAGAGAACACTGAAGCTTTCTTT.

This clone was observed a handful of times. V usage is TRBV4-1 and J usage is TRBJ2-7; D possibly corresponds to TRBD1 (6 bases). Deletions cut 4 bases from V and 3 bases from J, with 22 bases between. Germline-derived CDR1 and CDR2 are MGHRA and YSYEKL. This CDR3 is 17 amino acids long. The CDR3 sequence: CASSPSGSARGFYEQYF. The DNA of the CDR3 is TGCGCCAGCAGCCCCTCCGGAAGCGCGAGGGGGTTCTACGAGCAGTACTTC.

The sample holds a few counts of this clone. The V gene is TRBV6-1, the J gene TRBJ1-5; D not certain. Germline CDR1 and CDR2: MNHNS and SASEGT. The CDR3 length is 17 residues. V lost 1 base and J lost 1, with 14 bases in between. This chain's CDR3 is CASSEVSWRVSNQPQHF. The CDR3 nucleotides read TGTGCCAGCAGTGAAGTATCGTGGAGGGTGAGCAATCAGCCCCAGCATTTT.

J is TRBJ2-1 and V is TRBV5-1, with 7 bases identical to TRBD2. CDR3 size: 15 residues. Trimming removed 0 bases from V and 11 bases from J; junction bases left unmatched: 11. The germline gives CDR1 SGHRS, CDR2 YFSETQ. For the CDR3, the DNA is TGCGCCAGCAGCTTGGCCAACGGACTAGTTAATCAGCAGTTCTTC. Translated: CASSLANGLVNQQFF.

The V gene is TRBV6-1, the J gene TRBJ1-5; D is ambiguous. Germline values: CDR1 MNHNS, CDR2 SASEGT. The CDR3 sequence is 17 residues long. Trimming took 3 bases from V and 0 from J, leaving 15 bases between them. The DNA of the CDR3 is TGTGCCAGCAGTGAGAGGGCAGACGCCTATAGCAATCAGCCCCAGCATTTT. Its protein is CASSERADAYSNQPQHF.